This TCR beta chain was sequenced for a study of identical twins. Study results and limitations: Out-of-frame alpha sequences shared by twins were enriched for low generation probability.

TCRdb re-derived calls from the 5' RACE reads in MiXCR, one entry per CDR3 protein. The sample consists of 500,000 to 650,000 distinct CDR3 sequences, about 20% of them appearing once. Details on this clonotype: Its antigen is still unknown. Being one base from a much bigger clone, this may be a read error.

Germline values: CDR1 SGHDT, CDR2 YYEEEE. V was clipped by 4 bases and J by 5 bases, with 7 bases between them. The CDR3 is 12 residues long. These data also formed part of another study, on yellow fever vaccine responses in identical twins.

This TCR was sampled from a woman aged 18-29 years in good health. The sample was CD4+ T cells sorted from blood. The rearrangement joins TRBV5-6 to TRBJ1-5; D is ambiguous. The CDR3 DNA reads TGTGCCAGCAGCCATGGGGATCAGCCCCAGCATTTT. Its translation: CASSHGDQPQHF.